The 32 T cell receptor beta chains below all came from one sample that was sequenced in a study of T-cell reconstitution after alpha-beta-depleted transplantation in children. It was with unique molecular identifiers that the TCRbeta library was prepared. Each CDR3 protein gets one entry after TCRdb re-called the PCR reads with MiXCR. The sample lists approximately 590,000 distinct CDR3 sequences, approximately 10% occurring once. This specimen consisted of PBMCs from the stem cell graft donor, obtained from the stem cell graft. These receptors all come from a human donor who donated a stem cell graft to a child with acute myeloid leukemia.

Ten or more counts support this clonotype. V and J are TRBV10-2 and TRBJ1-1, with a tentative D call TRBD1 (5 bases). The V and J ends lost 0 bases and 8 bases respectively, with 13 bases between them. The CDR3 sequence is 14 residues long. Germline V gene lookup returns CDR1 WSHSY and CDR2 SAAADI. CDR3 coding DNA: TGCGCCAGCAGTGAGTCATCGGGGCAACAGGAAGCTTTCTTT. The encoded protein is CASSESSGQQEAFF.

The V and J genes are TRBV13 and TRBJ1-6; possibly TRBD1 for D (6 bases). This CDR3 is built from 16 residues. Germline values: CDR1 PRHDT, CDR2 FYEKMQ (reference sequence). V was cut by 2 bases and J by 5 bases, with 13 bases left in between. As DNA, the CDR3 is TGTGCCAGCAGCTTACGAACCGGGACAAATAATTCACCCCTCCACTTT. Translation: CASSLRTGTNNSPLHF.

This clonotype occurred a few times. The CDR3 is CSARPGLATADTQYF. For the CDR3, the DNA is TGCAGTGCTCGCCCAGGACTAGCTACAGCAGATACGCAGTATTTT. The chain couples TRBV20-1 to TRBJ2-3, with 8 bases matching TRBD2. V shed 5 bases and J 4 bases; nucleotides not matched to a gene: 11. Per germline, CDR1 DFQATT and CDR2 SNEGSKA (reference sequence). This CDR3 has 15 amino acids.

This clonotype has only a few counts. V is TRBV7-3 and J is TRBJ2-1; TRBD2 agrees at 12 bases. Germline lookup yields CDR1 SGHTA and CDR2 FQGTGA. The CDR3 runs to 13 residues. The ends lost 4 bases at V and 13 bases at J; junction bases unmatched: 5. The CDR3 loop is CASSSSGRARQFF. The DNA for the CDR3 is TGTGCCAGCAGCTCTAGCGGGAGGGCCCGACAGTTCTTC.

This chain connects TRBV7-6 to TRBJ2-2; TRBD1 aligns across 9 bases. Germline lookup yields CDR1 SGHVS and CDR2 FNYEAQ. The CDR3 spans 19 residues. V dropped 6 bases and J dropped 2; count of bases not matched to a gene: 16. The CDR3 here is CASRQAGTGSFTNTGELFF. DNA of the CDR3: TGTGCCAGCAGACAAGCCGGGACAGGGTCCTTCACAAACACCGGGGAGCTGTTTTTT.

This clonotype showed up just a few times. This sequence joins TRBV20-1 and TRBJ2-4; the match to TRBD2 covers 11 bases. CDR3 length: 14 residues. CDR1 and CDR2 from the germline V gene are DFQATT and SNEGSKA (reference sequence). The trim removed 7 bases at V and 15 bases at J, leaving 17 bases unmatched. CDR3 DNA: TGCAGTGTTACCGGGACAGGGACTAGCGGTCGTCGGTACTTC. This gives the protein CSVTGTGTSGRRYF.

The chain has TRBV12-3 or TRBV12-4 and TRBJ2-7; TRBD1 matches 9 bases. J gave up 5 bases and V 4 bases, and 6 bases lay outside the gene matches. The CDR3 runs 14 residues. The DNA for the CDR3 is TGTGCCAGCAGTTACAACAGGGGGCCCAACGAGCAGTACTTC. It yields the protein CASSYNRGPNEQYF.

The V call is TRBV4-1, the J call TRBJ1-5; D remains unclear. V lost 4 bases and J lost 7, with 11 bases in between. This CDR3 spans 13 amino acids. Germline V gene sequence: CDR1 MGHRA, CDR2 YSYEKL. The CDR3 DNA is TGCGCCAGCAGCCTAGGGTCTTCCCAGCCCCAGCATTTT. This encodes CASSLGSSQPQHF.

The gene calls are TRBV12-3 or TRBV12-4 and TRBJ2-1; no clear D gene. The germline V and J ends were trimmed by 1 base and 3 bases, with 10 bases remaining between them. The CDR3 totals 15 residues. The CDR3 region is CASSLGVENYNEQFF. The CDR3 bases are TGTGCCAGCAGTTTAGGGGTGGAAAACTACAATGAGCAGTTCTTC.

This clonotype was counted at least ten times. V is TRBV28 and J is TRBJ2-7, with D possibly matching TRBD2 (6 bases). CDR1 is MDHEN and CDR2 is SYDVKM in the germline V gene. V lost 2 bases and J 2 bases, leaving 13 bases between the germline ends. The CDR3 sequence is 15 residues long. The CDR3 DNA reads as TGTGCCAGCAGTTTAAAGGCGGGACCAACCTACGAGCAGTACTTC. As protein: CASSLKAGPTYEQYF.

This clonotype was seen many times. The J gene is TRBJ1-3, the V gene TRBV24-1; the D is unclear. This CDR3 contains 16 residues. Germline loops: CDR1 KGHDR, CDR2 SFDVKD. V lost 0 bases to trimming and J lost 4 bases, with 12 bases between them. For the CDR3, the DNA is TGTGCCACCAGTGATTTGTCACAGAGTCAGGGAAACACCATATATTTT. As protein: CATSDLSQSQGNTIYF.

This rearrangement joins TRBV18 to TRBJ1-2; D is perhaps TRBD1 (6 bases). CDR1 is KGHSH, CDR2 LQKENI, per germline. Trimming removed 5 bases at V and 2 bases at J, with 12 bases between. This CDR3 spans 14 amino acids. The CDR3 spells CASSSGDGNYGYTF. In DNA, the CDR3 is TGTGCCAGCTCATCAGGGGACGGAAACTATGGCTACACCTTC.

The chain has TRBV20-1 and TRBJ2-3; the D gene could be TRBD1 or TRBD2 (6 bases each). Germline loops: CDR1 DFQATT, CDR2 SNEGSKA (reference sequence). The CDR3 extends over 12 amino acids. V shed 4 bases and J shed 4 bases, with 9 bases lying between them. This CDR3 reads CSAKRGADTQYF. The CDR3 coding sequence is TGCAGTGCTAAGAGGGGGGCAGATACGCAGTATTTT.

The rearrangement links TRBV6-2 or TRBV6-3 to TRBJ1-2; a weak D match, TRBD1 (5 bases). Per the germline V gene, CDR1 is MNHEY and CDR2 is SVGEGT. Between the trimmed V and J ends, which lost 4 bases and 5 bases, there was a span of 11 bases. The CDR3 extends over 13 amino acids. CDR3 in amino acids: CASSWAGTYGYTF. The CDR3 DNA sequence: TGTGCCAGCAGTTGGGCAGGGACTTATGGCTACACCTTC.

For the CDR3, the DNA is TGCAGCGTTGAAAAGGGGACTAGCGGGAGGGCCGGCTACAATGAGCAGTTCTTC. It encodes CSVEKGTSGRAGYNEQFF. The chain uses TRBV29-1 and TRBJ2-1; 16 nucleotides align to TRBD2. The CDR3 length is 18 residues. Germline CDR1 and CDR2: SQVTM and ANQGSEA. J was trimmed by 3 bases and V by 2 bases; bases with no gene match: 7.

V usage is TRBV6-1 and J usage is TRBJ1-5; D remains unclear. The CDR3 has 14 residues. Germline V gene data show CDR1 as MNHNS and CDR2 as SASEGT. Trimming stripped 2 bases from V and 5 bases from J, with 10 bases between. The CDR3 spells CASSEWSWDQPQHF. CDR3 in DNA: TGTGCCAGCAGTGAATGGTCATGGGATCAGCCCCAGCATTTT.

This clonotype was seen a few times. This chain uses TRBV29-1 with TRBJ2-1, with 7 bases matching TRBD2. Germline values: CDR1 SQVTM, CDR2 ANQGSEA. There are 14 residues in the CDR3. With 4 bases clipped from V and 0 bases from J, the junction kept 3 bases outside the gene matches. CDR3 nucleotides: TGCAGCGTTGGTGGGACTACCTCCTACAATGAGCAGTTCTTC. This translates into CSVGGTTSYNEQFF.

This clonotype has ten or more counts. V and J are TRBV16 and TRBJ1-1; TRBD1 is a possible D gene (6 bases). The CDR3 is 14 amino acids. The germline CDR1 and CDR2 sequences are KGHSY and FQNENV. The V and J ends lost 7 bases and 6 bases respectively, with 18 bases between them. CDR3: CASTPRGAGAEAFF. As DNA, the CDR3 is TGTGCCAGCACCCCGAGGGGGGCTGGGGCTGAAGCTTTCTTT.

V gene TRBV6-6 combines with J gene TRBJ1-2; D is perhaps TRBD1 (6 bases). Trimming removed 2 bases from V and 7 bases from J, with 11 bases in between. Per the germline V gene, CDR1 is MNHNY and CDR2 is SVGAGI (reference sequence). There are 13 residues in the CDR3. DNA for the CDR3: TGTGCCAGCAGTTACGCGGCAGGGGCTGGCTACACCTTC. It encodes CASSYAAGAGYTF.

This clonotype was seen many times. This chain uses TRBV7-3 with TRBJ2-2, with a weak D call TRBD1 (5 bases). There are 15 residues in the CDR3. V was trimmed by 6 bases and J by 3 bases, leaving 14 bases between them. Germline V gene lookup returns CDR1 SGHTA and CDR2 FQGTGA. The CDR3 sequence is CASSFLGADTGELFF. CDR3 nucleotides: TGTGCCAGCAGTTTCCTAGGGGCGGACACCGGGGAGCTGTTTTTT.

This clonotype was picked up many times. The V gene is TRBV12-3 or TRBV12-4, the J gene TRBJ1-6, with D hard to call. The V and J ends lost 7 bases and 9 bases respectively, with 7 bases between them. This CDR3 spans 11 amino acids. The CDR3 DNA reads TGTGCCAGCATGACGAGTTCACCCCTCCACTTT. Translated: CASMTSSPLHF.

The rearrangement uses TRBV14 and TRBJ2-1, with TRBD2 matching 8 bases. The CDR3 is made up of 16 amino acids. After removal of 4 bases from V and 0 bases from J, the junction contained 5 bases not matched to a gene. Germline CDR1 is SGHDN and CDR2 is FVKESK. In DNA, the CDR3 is TGTGCCAGCAGCCCTAGCGGGCCTCGCTCCTACAATGAGCAGTTCTTC. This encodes CASSPSGPRSYNEQFF.

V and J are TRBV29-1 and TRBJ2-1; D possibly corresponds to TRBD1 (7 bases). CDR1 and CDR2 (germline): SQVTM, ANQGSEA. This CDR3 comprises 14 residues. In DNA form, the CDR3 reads TGCAGTGGTGGAGGGGGCGCTTGGTACAATGAGCAGTTCTTC. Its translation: CSGGGGAWYNEQFF.

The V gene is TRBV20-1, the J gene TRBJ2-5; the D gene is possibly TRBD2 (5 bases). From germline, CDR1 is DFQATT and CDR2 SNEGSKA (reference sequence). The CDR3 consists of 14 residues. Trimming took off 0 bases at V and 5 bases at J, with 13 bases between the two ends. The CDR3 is CSARDRRVGETQYF. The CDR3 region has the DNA TGCAGTGCTAGAGATCGGCGGGTGGGGGAGACCCAGTACTTC.

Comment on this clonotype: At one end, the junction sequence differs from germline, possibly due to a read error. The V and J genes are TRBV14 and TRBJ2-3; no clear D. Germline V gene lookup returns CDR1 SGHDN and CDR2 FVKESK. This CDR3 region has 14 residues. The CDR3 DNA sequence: TGTGCCAGCACCCAAGATGCTAGTACAGATACGCAGTATTTT. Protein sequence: CASTQDASTDTQYF.

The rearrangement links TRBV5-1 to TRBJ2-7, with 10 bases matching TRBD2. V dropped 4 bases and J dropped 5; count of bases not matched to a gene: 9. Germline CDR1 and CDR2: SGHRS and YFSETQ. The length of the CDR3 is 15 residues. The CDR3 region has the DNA TGCGCCAGCAGCCGCTCTCTAGCGGGAGTGGACGAGCAGTACTTC. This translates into CASSRSLAGVDEQYF.

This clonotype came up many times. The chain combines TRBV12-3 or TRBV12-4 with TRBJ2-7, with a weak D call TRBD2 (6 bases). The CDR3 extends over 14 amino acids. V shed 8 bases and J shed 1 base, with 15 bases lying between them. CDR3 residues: CASELGSGSYEQYF. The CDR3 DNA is TGTGCCAGCGAATTAGGTAGCGGTTCCTACGAGCAGTACTTC.

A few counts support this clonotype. The CDR3 nucleotides read TGTGCCACCAGCAGAGATTACCGTGGCTATGGCTACACCTTC. Its translation is CATSRDYRGYGYTF. J is TRBJ1-2 and V is TRBV15; D unclear. CDR1 is LNHNV, CDR2 YYDKDF, per germline (reference sequence). This CDR3 is 14 amino acids long. Trimming cost V 0 bases and J 4 bases, with 9 bases left between them. The full variable domain, rest sourced from reference TRBV15 and TRBJ1-2, is DAMVIQNPRYQVTQFGKPVTLSCSQTLNHNVMYWYQQKSSQAPKLLFHYYDKDFNNEADTPDNFQSRRPNTSFCFLDIRSPGLGDTAMYLCATSRDYRGYGYTFGSGTRLTVV.

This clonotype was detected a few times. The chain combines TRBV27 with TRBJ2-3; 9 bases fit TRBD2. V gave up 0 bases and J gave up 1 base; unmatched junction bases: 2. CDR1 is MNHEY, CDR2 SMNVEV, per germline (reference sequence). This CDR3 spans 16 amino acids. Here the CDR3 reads CASSLSAGGGTDTQYF. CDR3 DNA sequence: TGTGCCAGCAGTTTATCCGCGGGAGGGGGCACAGATACGCAGTATTTT.

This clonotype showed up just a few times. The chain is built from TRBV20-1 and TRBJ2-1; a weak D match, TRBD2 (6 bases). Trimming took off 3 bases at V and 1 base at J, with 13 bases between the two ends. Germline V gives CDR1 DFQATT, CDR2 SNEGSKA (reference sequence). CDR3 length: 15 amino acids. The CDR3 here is CSASPAGLSYNEQFF. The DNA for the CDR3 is TGCAGTGCTAGCCCGGCGGGGCTTTCCTACAATGAGCAGTTCTTC.

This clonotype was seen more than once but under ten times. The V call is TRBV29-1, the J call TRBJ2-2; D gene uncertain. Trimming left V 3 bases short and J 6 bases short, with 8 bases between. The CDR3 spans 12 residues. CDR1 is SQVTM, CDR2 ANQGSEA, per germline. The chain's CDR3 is CSVDQGSGELFF. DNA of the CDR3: TGCAGCGTTGACCAAGGATCCGGGGAGCTGTTTTTT.

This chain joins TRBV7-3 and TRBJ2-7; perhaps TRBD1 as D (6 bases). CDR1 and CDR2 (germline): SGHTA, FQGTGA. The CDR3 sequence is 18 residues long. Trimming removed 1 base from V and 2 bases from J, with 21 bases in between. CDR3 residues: CASSLNGATGRLPYEQYF. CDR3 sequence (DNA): TGTGCCAGCAGCTTAAATGGGGCGACAGGACGACTTCCCTACGAGCAGTACTTC.